The 29 T cell receptor beta chains in this list originate from one sample, sequenced in a study of cytomegalovirus exposure and HLA in healthy donors. The repertoire was sequenced with immunoSEQ multiplex PCR; TCRdb's copy has only in-frame clones and lacks some. The sample records roughly 56,000 clones, roughly nine tenths being singletons. Sample: PBMCs. The receptor source for this set is a woman under 40 in good health and CMV-seronegative.

The rearrangement uses TRBV18 and TRBJ2-1, with D maybe TRBD1 (6 bases). CDR3 size: 14 residues. Germline values: CDR1 KGHSH, CDR2 LQKENI. Trimming left V 0 bases short and J 7 bases short, with 10 bases between. The CDR3 spells CASSPPTTGNEQFF. The CDR3 bases are TGTGCCAGCTCACCACCGACTACAGGGAATGAGCAGTTCTTC.

The chain recombines TRBV19 with TRBJ2-2; TRBD2 matches at 13 bases. CDR3 length: 18 amino acids. V shed 3 bases, J shed 4 bases, and the junction held 8 bases outside the gene matches. The V gene's germline CDR1 is LNHDA and CDR2 SQIVND (reference sequence). The CDR3 here is CASSILILAGGSTGELFF. CDR3 nucleotides: TGTGCCAGTAGTATCCTCATACTAGCGGGAGGGTCCACCGGGGAGCTGTTTTTT.

The chain employs TRBV4-2 and TRBJ1-2, with D perhaps TRBD1 (6 bases). V lost 1 base and J 4 bases, leaving 13 bases between the germline ends. Germline lookup yields CDR1 LGHNA and CDR2 YNFKEQ. The CDR3 is 15 residues long. CDR3 residues: CASSQGGQPLYGYTF. CDR3 sequence (DNA): TGTGCCAGCAGCCAAGGAGGACAGCCCCTCTATGGCTACACCTTC.

V usage is TRBV4-1 and J usage is TRBJ1-4; 8 bases fit TRBD1. This CDR3 region has 15 residues. Germline CDR1 is MGHRA and CDR2 is YSYEKL. Unmatched junction bases numbered 9, after V lost 4 bases and J lost 8 bases. The CDR3 nucleotides are TGCGCCAGCAGCCCGGACAGGGATTTTGGAGAAAAACTGTTTTTT. Translated: CASSPDRDFGEKLFF.

Only a few counts were recorded for this clone. This rearrangement joins TRBV19 to TRBJ2-1; 10 nucleotides agree with TRBD2. The V segment lost 5 bases and the J segment 4 bases; nucleotides outside the gene matches: 8. Germline CDR1 reads LNHDA; CDR2 reads SQIVND (reference sequence). The CDR3 is 16 amino acids. The CDR3 DNA reads TGTGCCAGTAGTTCGCTCACTAGCGGGACATACAATGAGCAGTTCTTC. Encoded protein: CASSSLTSGTYNEQFF.

This chain uses TRBV30 with TRBJ1-2; D unclear. Germline V CDR1 and CDR2: GTSNPN, SVGIG (reference sequence). V was shortened by 3 bases and J by 5 bases, with 10 bases between the two germline ends. The CDR3 contains 12 residues. The CDR3 protein is CAWSVGGYGYTF. DNA for the CDR3: TGTGCCTGGAGCGTAGGAGGGTATGGCTACACCTTC.

The chain links TRBV5-1 to TRBJ1-1, with TRBD1 identical over 8 bases. CDR1 and CDR2 (germline): SGHRS, YFSETQ. The V gene end was trimmed by 4 bases and the J gene end by 1 base; junction bases not matched to a gene: 12. CDR3 length equals 17 residues. Written as DNA, the CDR3 is TGCGCCAGCAGCAAGGGGACAGGCCGATTTTCGAACACTGAAGCTTTCTTT. Protein product: CASSKGTGRFSNTEAFF.

V is TRBV5-6 and J is TRBJ2-7, with 9 nucleotides matching TRBD2. The CDR3 runs to 13 residues. V lost 5 bases to trimming and J lost 3 bases; unmatched junction nucleotides: 3. Germline CDR1 is SGHDT and CDR2 is YYEEEE. The CDR3 nucleotides read TGTGCCAGCAGGCGGGAGGGCCGCTACGAGCAGTACTTC. The encoded protein is CASRREGRYEQYF.

The chain carries TRBV7-9 and TRBJ1-1; tentatively, D is TRBD1 (6 bases). The CDR3 has 14 amino acids. The germline V gene encodes CDR1 SEHNR and CDR2 FQNEAQ (reference sequence). Trimming shortened V by 5 bases and J by 4 bases, and 14 bases separated the two germline ends. The DNA for the CDR3 is TGTGCCAGCAGCAAGATACAGGGTGGCACTGAAGCTTTCTTT. It encodes CASSKIQGGTEAFF.

The chain recombines TRBV11-2 with TRBJ1-1; a weak D match, TRBD1 (5 bases). The V end lost 5 bases, the J end lost 6 bases, and 16 bases lay between the germline ends. The CDR3 consists of 14 residues. Germline CDR1 SGHAT, CDR2 FQNNGV. The CDR3 bases are TGTGCCAGCAGCCCTCCCGGACATTTCTCTGAAGCTTTCTTT. Protein product: CASSPPGHFSEAFF.

This clone was observed a handful of times. The chain uses TRBV4-2 and TRBJ2-2, with a tentative D call TRBD2 (5 bases). CDR1 is LGHNA, CDR2 YNFKEQ, per germline. The CDR3 length is 14 residues. Trimming removed 1 base at V and 5 bases at J, with 8 bases between. The CDR3 here is CASSQVEVTGELFF. Here the CDR3 DNA reads TGTGCCAGCAGCCAAGTGGAGGTGACCGGGGAGCTGTTTTTT.

The chain carries TRBV28 and TRBJ2-4; D possibly corresponds to TRBD2 (5 bases). The CDR3 consists of 11 residues. Germline V gene data show CDR1 as MDHEN and CDR2 as SYDVKM. Trimming removed 10 bases from V and 8 bases from J, with 12 bases in between. The CDR3 here is CATSQKDIQYF. In DNA, the CDR3 is TGTGCCACTAGCCAGAAAGACATTCAGTACTTC.

The chain is built from TRBV6-4 and TRBJ2-7; the match to TRBD1 covers 7 bases. CDR3 length: 18 amino acids. Germline V lookup: CDR1 MRHNA, CDR2 SNTAGT. V was pared by 0 bases and J by 2 bases, with 13 bases of the junction left unmatched. CDR3 sequence (DNA): TGTGCCAGCAGTGACTCAATCCATCAGGCAGGGGGACCCTACGAGCAGTACTTC. It encodes CASSDSIHQAGGPYEQYF.

The chain joins TRBV7-8 to TRBJ2-3; 7 positions agree with TRBD2. CDR1 is SGHVS and CDR2 is FQNEAQ in the germline V gene. The junction had 10 bases not matched to a gene; V was cut back by 5 bases and J by 5 bases. The length of the CDR3 is 15 residues. CDR3 DNA sequence: TGTGCCAGCAGCCCAGACAGCGGGGAGGTAGATACGCAGTATTTT. This translates into CASSPDSGEVDTQYF.

This chain links TRBV9 with TRBJ1-1, with TRBD1 identical over 7 bases. Germline values: CDR1 SGDLS, CDR2 YYNGEE. After removal of 3 bases from V and 4 bases from J, the junction contained 6 bases not matched to a gene. CDR3 length: 14 amino acids. The CDR3 nucleotides are TGTGCCAGCAGCGAAGTACAGGGGCTCACTGAAGCTTTCTTT. Residues: CASSEVQGLTEAFF.

This rearrangement joins TRBV7-3 to TRBJ2-2; tentative D call: TRBD2 (6 bases). Looked up from germline, CDR1 is SGHTA and CDR2 is FQGTGA. This CDR3 has 16 amino acids. V lost 5 bases to trimming and J lost 6 bases, with 19 bases between them. The CDR3, as DNA: TGTGCCAGCAGCCCGACTAGACACCAAGGGTCCGGGGAGCTGTTTTTT. Amino acids: CASSPTRHQGSGELFF. Combining the CDR3 with reference TRBV7-3 and TRBJ2-2 gives the whole variable domain GAGVSQTPSNKVTEKGKYVELRCDPISGHTALYWYRQSLGQGPEFLIYFQGTGAADDSGLPNDRFFAVRPEGSVSTLKIQRTERGDSAVYLCASSPTRHQGSGELFFGEGSRLTVL.

The chain recombines TRBV5-4 with TRBJ2-7; tentatively, D is TRBD2 (6 bases). The CDR3 is made up of 17 amino acids. Germline V gives CDR1 SGHNT, CDR2 YYREEE (reference sequence). V dropped 2 bases and J dropped 7 bases, with 25 bases sitting between them. CDR3 in amino acids: CASSFEGAGPTSREQYF. The CDR3 nucleotides read TGTGCCAGCAGCTTCGAGGGTGCGGGACCTACTTCAAGGGAGCAGTACTTC.

V gene TRBV4-2 combines with J gene TRBJ1-2; D is unresolved. CDR3 length equals 12 residues. Germline V CDR1 and CDR2: LGHNA, YNFKEQ. V shed 4 bases and J shed 4 bases, with 7 bases lying between them. In DNA form, the CDR3 reads TGTGCCAGCAGCCGGGCAAGCTATGGCTACACCTTC. Protein product: CASSRASYGYTF.

The V gene is TRBV4-2, the J gene TRBJ1-1; tentatively, D is TRBD1 (6 bases). The germline CDR1 and CDR2 sequences are LGHNA and YNFKEQ. Trimming left V 1 base short and J 7 bases short, with 10 bases between. The CDR3 runs to 13 residues. The CDR3 region is CASSQGTDNEAFF. In DNA, the CDR3 is TGTGCCAGCAGCCAAGGGACAGACAATGAAGCTTTCTTT.

This sequence joins TRBV25-1 and TRBJ1-5, with 8 bases aligning to TRBD1. V shed 6 bases, J shed 6 bases, and the junction held 4 bases outside the gene matches. This CDR3 contains 13 residues. The germline CDR1 and CDR2 sequences are MGHDK and SYGVNS. CDR3 sequence (DNA): TGTGCCAGCAGCGGACAGGGACGTCAGCCCCAGCATTTT. Translated: CASSGQGRQPQHF.

The chain is built from TRBV18 and TRBJ2-3, with TRBD1 identical over 8 bases. The J segment lost 1 base and the V segment lost 1 base, leaving 16 bases of the junction unmatched. The germline gives CDR1 KGHSH, CDR2 LQKENI. The CDR3 totals 20 residues. In DNA form, the CDR3 reads TGTGCCAGCTCACCACGGGCGGACAGGGTGAGATTGGCGGGCACAGATACGCAGTATTTT. This gives the protein CASSPRADRVRLAGTDTQYF.

The rearrangement links TRBV19 to TRBJ2-5; D is uncertain. The CDR3 runs 12 residues. Looked up from germline, CDR1 is LNHDA and CDR2 is SQIVND (reference sequence). V lost 4 bases and J lost 0, with 3 bases in between. The CDR3 DNA sequence: TGTGCCAGTAGTACCAACCAAGAGACCCAGTACTTC. It specifies CASSTNQETQYF. The whole variable domain, remainder taken from reference TRBV19 and TRBJ2-5, is DGGITQSPKYLFRKEGQNVTLSCEQNLNHDAMYWYRQDPGQGLRLIYYSQIVNDFQKGDIAEGYSVSREKKESFPLTVTSAQKNPTAFYLCASSTNQETQYFGPGTRLLVL.

This clone came up many times. The genes are TRBV5-8 and TRBJ2-1, with a weak D call TRBD2 (6 bases). Germline V lookup: CDR1 SGHTS, CDR2 YDEGEE. V lost 4 bases and J 0 bases, leaving 11 bases between the germline ends. The CDR3 runs to 15 residues. The CDR3 region is CASSREVSSYNEQFF. The CDR3 DNA reads as TGTGCCAGCAGCAGGGAGGTAAGCTCCTACAATGAGCAGTTCTTC. The full variable domain, with the rest looked up from reference TRBV5-8 and TRBJ2-1, is EAGVTQSPTHLIKTRGQQATLRCSPISGHTSVYWYQQALGLGLQFLLWYDEGEERNRGNFPPRFSGRQFPNYSSELNVNALELEDSALYLCASSREVSSYNEQFFGPGTRLTVL.

J is TRBJ2-7 and V is TRBV6-5, with D unresolved. CDR1 and CDR2 (germline): MNHEY, SVGAGI. This CDR3 region has 13 residues. V was trimmed by 7 bases and J by 1 base, leaving 11 bases between them. The CDR3 DNA is TGTGCCAGCACCTCCCGCGAGTCCTACGAGCAGTACTTC. Translating gives CASTSRESYEQYF.

The chain couples TRBV30 to TRBJ2-7, with 8 nucleotides matching TRBD2. The CDR3 is 14 amino acids. CDR1 is GTSNPN and CDR2 is SVGIG in the germline V gene (reference sequence). Losses at the gene ends were 2 bases for V and 2 bases for J; bases not matched to a gene: 5. CDR3 in DNA: TGTGCCTGGAGTAGCGGGGGCCTAGCCTACGAGCAGTACTTC. The encoded protein is CAWSSGGLAYEQYF.

J is TRBJ1-5 and V is TRBV21-1. TRBV21-1 is recorded as a pseudogene. The CDR3 length is 17 residues. In DNA form, the CDR3 reads TGTGCCAGCAGCAAAGGAGGGCAGGACTATAGCAATCAGCCCCAGCATTTT. As protein: CASSKGGQDYSNQPQHF.

The chain employs TRBV27 and TRBJ1-5; TRBD1 matches 7 bases. The CDR3 covers 14 residues. After removal of 3 bases from V and 7 bases from J, the junction contained 6 bases not matched to a gene. CDR1 and CDR2 (germline): MNHEY, SMNVEV (reference sequence). CDR3 residues: CASSFSQQGQPQHF. Written as DNA, the CDR3 is TGTGCCAGCAGTTTTTCTCAACAGGGGCAGCCCCAGCATTTT.

This clone is a singleton in its sample. The chain recombines TRBV27 with TRBJ2-2; TRBD1 might be the D (6 bases). The germline V and J ends were trimmed by 7 bases and 4 bases, with 16 bases remaining between them. CDR1 is MNHEY and CDR2 is SMNVEV in the germline V gene (reference sequence). The CDR3 length is 15 residues. In DNA, the CDR3 is TGTGCCAGCATTAATCTGGCAGGGGCCACCGGGGAGCTGTTTTTT. It is translated as CASINLAGATGELFF.

The genes are TRBV30 and TRBJ2-5; 7 bases line up with TRBD2. Trimming removed 7 bases from V and 3 bases from J; junction bases left unmatched: 5. Germline V gives CDR1 GTSNPN, CDR2 SVGIG (reference sequence). This CDR3 region has 12 residues. In nucleotides, the CDR3 is TGTGCCTCTTCTAGCGGTAAAGAGACCCAGTACTTC. Protein product: CASSSGKETQYF.